This T cell receptor beta chain was captured in a study of T cell responses to AZD1222 COVID-19 vaccine. The protocol was immunoSEQ multiplex PCR, while the TCRdb copy is restricted to in-frame clones and leaves out a portion. The repertoire has 95,000 to 110,000 clones, over 75% of them found once; the top ten carry about 8.7%. Worth noting for this clone: Its antigen remains unknown.

Germline lookup yields CDR1 MNHEY and CDR2 SVGAGI. The CDR3 runs to 15 residues. With 6 bases removed from V and 8 bases from J, the gap between germline ends came to 20 bases. Overall study findings and caveats: Just a handful of AZD1222 recipients tested seropositive at baseline. Per reports, nearly half of all spike-specific TCRs target regions that are unmutated in variants. There were mostly white British donors and more females than males, and clonal diversity was possibly underestimated. Across the whole spike, CD4 TCRs peaked at regions 160-218 and 743-854.

The rearrangement links TRBV6-5 to TRBJ1-3, with a weak D call TRBD1 (5 bases). The source is an adult in good health. Sample: peripheral blood, taken on day 0 of AZD1222 vaccination. CDR3 DNA sequence: TGTGCCAGCAGCAGCCCGGGACGAAGGAAGGACACCATATATTTT. Its protein is CASSSPGRRKDTIYF.